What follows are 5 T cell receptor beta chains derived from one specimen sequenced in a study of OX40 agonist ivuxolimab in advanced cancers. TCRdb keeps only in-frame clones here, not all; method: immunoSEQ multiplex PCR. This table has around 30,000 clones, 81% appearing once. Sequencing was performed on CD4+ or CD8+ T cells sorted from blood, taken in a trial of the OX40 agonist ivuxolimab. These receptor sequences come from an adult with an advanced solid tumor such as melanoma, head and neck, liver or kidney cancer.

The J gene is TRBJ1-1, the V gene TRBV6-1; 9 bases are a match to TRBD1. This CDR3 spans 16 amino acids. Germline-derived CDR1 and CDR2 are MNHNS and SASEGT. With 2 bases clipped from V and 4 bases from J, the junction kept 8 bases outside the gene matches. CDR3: CASSEPNRGLGTEAFF. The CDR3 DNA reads TGTGCCAGCAGTGAACCAAACAGGGGGCTGGGCACTGAAGCTTTCTTT.

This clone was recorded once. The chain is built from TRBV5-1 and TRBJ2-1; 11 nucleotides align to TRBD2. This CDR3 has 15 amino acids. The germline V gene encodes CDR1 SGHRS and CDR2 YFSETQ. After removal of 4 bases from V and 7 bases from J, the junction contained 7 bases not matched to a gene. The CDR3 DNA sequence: TGCGCCAGCAGCATACTAGCGGGAGTTGAAAATGAGCAGTTCTTC. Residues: CASSILAGVENEQFF.

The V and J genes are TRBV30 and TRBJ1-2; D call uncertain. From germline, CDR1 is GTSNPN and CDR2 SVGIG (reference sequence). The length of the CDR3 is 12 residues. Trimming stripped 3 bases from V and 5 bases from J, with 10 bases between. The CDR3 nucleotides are TGTGCCTGGAGCCCGACAACTTATGGCTACACCTTC. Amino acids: CAWSPTTYGYTF.

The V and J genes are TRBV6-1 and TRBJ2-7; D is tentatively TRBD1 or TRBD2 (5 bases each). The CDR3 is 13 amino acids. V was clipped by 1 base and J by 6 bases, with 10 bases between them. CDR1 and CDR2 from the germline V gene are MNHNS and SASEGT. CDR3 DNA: TGTGCCAGCAGTGAAGGGGGGTTTCGCGAGCAGTACTTC. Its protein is CASSEGGFREQYF.

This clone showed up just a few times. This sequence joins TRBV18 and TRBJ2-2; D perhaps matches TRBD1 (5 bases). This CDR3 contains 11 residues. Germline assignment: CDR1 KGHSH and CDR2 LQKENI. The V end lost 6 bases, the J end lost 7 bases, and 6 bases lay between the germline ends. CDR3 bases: TGTGCCAGCTCCAGGGTCGGGGAGCTGTTTTTT. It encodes CASSRVGELFF.